This T cell receptor (beta chain) is from a study of CD8+ T cells in alopecia areata. The CDR3 covers 13 residues. Germline V gene lookup returns CDR1 MGHRA and CDR2 YSYEKL. V lost 2 bases and J 10 bases, leaving 12 bases between the germline ends. PBMC-derived CD4+ and CD8+ T cells were sorted. Extraction of RNA preceded its reverse transcription into cDNA, which served as the sequencing template. The table came from immunoSEQ multiplex PCR; TCRdb's copy has only in-frame clones and leaves some out. The data show over 150,000 clones, more than 55% seen once. The chain uses TRBV4-1 and TRBJ2-1; D ambiguous. Sequencing input: CD8+ T cells sorted from blood. This receptor was identified in a human donor in good health. This CDR3 is CASSQIDFGEQFF. The DNA for the CDR3 is TGCGCCAGCAGCCAAATAGACTTCGGGGAGCAGTTCTTC.